Listed here is a single T cell receptor beta chain. Using immunoSEQ multiplex PCR, the repertoire was profiled, and TCRdb retains in-frame clones only, with some absent. The sample shows 80,000 or so clones, around nine tenths of them seen only once. This sample is part of a study of T cell responses to AZD1222 COVID-19 vaccine. V shed 4 bases and J 1 base; nucleotides not matched to a gene: 6. CDR3 length: 15 residues. Germline loops: CDR1 SGDLS, CDR2 YYNGEE. The sequence came from an adult in good health. The sample was peripheral blood, taken on day 0 of MenACWY control vaccination. The chain couples TRBV9 to TRBJ1-1; 8 bases match TRBD1. As DNA, the CDR3 is TGTGCCAGCAGCTCAACAGGGGGAGGGAACACTGAAGCTTTCTTT. This translates into CASSSTGGGNTEAFF.